The present entry profiles one T cell receptor (beta chain) with its context. The data were taken from a study of early T cells in non-severe SARS-CoV-2 infection. The CDR3 is 12 residues long. With V trimmed by 5 bases and J by 8 bases, 4 bases remained unmatched. TCRdb re-called the 5' RACE reads with MiXCR, one entry per CDR3 protein. The data contain 60,000 to 90,000 distinct CDR3 sequences, 15% to 20% of them seen just once; the ten biggest clones take up around 2.6%. J is TRBJ1-1 and V is TRBV12-3 or TRBV12-4; 8 bases are a match to TRBD1. The source of this sequence is an adult who was a healthcare worker with PCR-confirmed SARS-CoV-2 infection or an uninfected control (not recorded which). Sequences were obtained from whole blood. The DNA of the CDR3 is TGTGCCAGCAGTCTGACAGGGGCAGAAGCTTTCTTT. Translation: CASSLTGAEAFF.